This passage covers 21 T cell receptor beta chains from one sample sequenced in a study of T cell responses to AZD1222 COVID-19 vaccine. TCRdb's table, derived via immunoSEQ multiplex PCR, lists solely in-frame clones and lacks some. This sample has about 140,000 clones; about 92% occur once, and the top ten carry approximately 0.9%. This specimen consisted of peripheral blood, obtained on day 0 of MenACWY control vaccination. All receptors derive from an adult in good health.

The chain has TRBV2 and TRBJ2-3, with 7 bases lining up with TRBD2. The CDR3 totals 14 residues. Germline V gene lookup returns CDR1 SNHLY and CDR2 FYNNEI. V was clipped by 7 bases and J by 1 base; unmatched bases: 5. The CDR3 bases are TGTGCCAGCATCACACTAGCGCGCACAGATACGCAGTATTTT. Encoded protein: CASITLARTDTQYF.

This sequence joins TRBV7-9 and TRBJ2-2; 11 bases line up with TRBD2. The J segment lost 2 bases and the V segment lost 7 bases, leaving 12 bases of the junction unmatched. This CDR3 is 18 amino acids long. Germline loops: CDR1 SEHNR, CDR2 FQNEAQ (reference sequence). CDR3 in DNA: TGTGCCAGCACCAATGCCGGGACTAGCGGAAGTAACACCGGGGAGCTGTTTTTT. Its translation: CASTNAGTSGSNTGELFF.

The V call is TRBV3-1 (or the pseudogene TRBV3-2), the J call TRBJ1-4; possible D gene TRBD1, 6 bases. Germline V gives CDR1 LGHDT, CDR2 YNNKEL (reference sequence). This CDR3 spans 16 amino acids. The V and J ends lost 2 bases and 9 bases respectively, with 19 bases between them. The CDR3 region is CASSQLSQGNGKKLFF. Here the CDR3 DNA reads TGTGCCAGCAGCCAACTTTCCCAGGGGAATGGAAAAAAACTGTTTTTT.

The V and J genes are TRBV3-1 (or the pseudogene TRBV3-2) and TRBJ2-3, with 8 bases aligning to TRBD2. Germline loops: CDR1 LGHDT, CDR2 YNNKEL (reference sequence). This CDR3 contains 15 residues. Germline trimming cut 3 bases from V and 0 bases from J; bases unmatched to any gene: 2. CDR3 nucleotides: TGTGCCAGCAGCCAGAGCGGGGGTAGCACAGATACGCAGTATTTT. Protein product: CASSQSGGSTDTQYF.

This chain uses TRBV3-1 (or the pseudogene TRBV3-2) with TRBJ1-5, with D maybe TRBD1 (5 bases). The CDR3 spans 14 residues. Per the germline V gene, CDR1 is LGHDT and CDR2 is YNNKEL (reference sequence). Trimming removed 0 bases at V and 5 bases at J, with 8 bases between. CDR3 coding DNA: TGTGCCAGCAGCCAAGATCAGACAGATCAGCCCCAGCATTTT. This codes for CASSQDQTDQPQHF.

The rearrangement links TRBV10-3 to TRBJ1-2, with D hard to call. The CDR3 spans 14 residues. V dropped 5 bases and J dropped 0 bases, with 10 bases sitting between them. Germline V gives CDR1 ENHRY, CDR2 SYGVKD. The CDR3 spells CAISITAANYGYTF. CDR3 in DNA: TGTGCCATCAGTATAACCGCAGCTAACTATGGCTACACCTTC.

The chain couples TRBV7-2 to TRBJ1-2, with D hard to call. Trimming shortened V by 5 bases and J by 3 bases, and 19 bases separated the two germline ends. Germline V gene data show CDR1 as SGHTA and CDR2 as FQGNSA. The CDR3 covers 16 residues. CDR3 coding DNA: TGTGCCAGCAGCCCGAGCTTCCCAGCTAGGGACTATGGCTACACCTTC. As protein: CASSPSFPARDYGYTF.

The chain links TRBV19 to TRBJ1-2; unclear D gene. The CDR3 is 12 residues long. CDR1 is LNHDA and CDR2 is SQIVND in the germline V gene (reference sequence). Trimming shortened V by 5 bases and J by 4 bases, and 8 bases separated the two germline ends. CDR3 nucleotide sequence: TGTGCCAGTAGTGAGACAAGCTATGGCTACACCTTC. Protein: CASSETSYGYTF. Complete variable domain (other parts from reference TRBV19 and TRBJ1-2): DGGITQSPKYLFRKEGQNVTLSCEQNLNHDAMYWYRQDPGQGLRLIYYSQIVNDFQKGDIAEGYSVSREKKESFPLTVTSAQKNPTAFYLCASSETSYGYTFGSGTRLTVV.

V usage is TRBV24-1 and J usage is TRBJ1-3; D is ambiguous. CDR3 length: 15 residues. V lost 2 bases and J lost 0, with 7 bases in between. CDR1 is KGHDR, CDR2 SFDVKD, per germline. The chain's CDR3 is CATSDSDGSGNTIYF. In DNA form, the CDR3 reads TGTGCCACCAGTGATTCGGACGGCTCTGGAAACACCATATATTTT.

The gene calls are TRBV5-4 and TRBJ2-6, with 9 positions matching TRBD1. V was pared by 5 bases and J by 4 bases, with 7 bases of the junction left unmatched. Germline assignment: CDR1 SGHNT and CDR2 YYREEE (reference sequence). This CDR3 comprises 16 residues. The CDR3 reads CASSRGTGIGANVLTF. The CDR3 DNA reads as TGTGCCAGCAGTAGAGGGACAGGGATCGGGGCCAACGTCCTGACTTTC.

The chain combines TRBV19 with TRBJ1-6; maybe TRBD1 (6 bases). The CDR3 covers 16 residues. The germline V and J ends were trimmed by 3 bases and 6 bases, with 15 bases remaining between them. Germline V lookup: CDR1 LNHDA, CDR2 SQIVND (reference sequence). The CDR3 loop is CASSITPNRVNSPLHF. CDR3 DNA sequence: TGTGCCAGTAGTATCACGCCAAACAGGGTTAATTCACCCCTCCACTTT.

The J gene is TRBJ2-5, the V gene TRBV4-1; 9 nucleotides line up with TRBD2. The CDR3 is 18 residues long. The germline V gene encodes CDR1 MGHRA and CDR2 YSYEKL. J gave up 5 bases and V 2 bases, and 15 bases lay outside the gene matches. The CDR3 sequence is CASSQFPGTSLVGETQYF. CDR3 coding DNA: TGCGCCAGCAGCCAATTTCCCGGGACTAGCCTGGTCGGGGAGACCCAGTACTTC.

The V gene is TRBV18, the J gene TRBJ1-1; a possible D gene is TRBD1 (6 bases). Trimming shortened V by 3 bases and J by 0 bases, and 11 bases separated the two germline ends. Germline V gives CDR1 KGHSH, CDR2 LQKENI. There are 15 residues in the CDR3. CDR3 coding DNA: TGTGCCAGCTCACCCCGACAGGTCATGAACACTGAAGCTTTCTTT. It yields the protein CASSPRQVMNTEAFF.

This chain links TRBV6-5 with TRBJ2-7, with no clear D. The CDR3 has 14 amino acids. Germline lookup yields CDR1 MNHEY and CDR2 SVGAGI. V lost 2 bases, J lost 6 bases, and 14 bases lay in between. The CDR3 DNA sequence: TGTGCCAGCAGTTACAGGCTGGGATTTGGCGAGCAGTACTTC. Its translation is CASSYRLGFGEQYF.

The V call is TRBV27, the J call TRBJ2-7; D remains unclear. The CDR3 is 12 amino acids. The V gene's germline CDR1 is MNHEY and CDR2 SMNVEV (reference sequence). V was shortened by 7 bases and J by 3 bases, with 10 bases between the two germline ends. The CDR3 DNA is TGTGCCAGCAAAGGCCCTTTCTACGAGCAGTACTTC. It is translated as CASKGPFYEQYF.

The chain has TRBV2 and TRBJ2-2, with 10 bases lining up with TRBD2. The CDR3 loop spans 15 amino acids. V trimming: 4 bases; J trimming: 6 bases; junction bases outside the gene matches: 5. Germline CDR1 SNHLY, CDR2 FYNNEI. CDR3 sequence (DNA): TGTGCCAGCAGTGGTAGCGGGGGGATGGCCGGGGAGCTGTTTTTT. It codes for CASSGSGGMAGELFF.

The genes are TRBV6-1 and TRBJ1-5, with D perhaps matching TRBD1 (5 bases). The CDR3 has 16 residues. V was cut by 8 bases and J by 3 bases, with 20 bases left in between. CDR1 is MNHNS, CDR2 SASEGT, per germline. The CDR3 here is CASCGRLRGDNQPQHF. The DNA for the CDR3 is TGTGCCAGCTGTGGACGACTCAGAGGGGACAATCAGCCCCAGCATTTT.

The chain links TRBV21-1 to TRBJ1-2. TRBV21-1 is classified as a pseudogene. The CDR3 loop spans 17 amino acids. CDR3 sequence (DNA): TGTGCCAGCAGCAAAGGTGTCAGGGAGGGAATATGGTTTGGCTACACCTTC. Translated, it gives CASSKGVREGIWFGYTF.

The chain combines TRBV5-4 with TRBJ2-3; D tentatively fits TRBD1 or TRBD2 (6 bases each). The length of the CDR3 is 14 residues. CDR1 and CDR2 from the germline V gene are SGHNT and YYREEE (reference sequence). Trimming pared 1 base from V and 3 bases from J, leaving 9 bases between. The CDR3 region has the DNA TGTGCCAGCAGCTTGAGGGGGGTGACAGATACGCAGTATTTT. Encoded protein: CASSLRGVTDTQYF.

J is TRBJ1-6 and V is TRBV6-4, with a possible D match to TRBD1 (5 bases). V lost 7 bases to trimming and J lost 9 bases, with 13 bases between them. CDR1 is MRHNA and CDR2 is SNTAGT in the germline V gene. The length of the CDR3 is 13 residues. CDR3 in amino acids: CASTGEGTSPLHF. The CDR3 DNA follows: TGTGCCAGCACGGGAGAAGGGACTTCACCCCTCCACTTT.

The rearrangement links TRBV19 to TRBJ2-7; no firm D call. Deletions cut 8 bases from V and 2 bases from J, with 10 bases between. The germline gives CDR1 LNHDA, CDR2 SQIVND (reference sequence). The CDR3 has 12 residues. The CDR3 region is CASPRPPYEQYF. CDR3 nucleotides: TGTGCCAGTCCCCGACCACCCTACGAGCAGTACTTC.